The sample holds one count of the clone carrying this T cell receptor (beta chain). This sample is part of a study of blood T cell repertoires in COVID-19. Study background: The study drew acute and convalescent COVID-19 samples from the United States, Italy and Spain. Sample material is recorded as cDNA or gDNA derived from T cells, B-cell-depleted T cells, or PBMCs.

Methods used by the authors: Estimates of nucleated cell counts were drawn from the amplification of reference gene primers. Repertoires were generated with immunoSEQ multiplex PCR, while TCRdb's copy carries only in-frame clones and drops some. V and J calls and clone size are copied from that table; D and trimming were computed from the DNA. There are under 300,000 clones in the sample; roughly 84% occur only once, and more than 1.5% lies in the top ten. CDR3 size: 15 residues. V lost 4 bases to trimming and J lost 4 bases; unmatched junction nucleotides: 6. Looked up from germline, CDR1 is SNHLY and CDR2 is FYNNEI.

This rearrangement joins TRBV2 to TRBJ2-1, with 8 bases matching TRBD2. This receptor was taken from a woman aged 35 to 49 who had recovered from COVID-19. The source material was peripheral blood. The CDR3 sequence: CASSVTGGAYNEQFF. CDR3 nucleotide sequence: TGTGCCAGCAGTGTGACGGGGGGGGCGTACAATGAGCAGTTCTTC. Full variable domain (outside the CDR3, taken from reference TRBV2 and TRBJ2-1): EPEVTQTPSHQVTQMGQEVILRCVPISNHLYFYWYRQILGQKVEFLVSFYNNEISEKSEIFDDQFSVERPDGSNFTLKIRSTKLEDSAMYFCASSVTGGAYNEQFFGPGTRLTVL.